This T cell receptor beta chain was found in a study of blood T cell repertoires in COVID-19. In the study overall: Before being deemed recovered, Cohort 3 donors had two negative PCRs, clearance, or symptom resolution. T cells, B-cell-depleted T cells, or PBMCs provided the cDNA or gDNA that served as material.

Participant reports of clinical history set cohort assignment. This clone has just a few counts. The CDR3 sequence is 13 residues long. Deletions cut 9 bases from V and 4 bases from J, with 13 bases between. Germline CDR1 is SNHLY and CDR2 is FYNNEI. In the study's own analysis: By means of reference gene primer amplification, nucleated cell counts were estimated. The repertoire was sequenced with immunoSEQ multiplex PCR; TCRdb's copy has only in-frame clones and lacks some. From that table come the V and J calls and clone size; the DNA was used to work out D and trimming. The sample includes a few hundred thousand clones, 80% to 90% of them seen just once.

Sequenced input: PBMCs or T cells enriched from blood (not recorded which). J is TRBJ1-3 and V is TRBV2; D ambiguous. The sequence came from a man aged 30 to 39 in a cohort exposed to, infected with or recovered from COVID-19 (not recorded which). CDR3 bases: TGTGCCAGATCGTCCGGGTCCGGAAACACCATATATTTT. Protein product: CARSSGSGNTIYF.